These 9 T cell receptor beta chains share one sample of origin, sequenced in a study of shared clonotypes between healthy human individuals. Generated by immunoSEQ multiplex PCR, the TCRdb table keeps only in-frame clones and is missing some. The table lists 400,000 to 600,000 clones, about 76% of them singletons. The sequenced sample consisted of PBMCs. Receptors originate from a woman aged 35 to 49 in good health. Some clones in this sample may be carry-over from other donors' samples.

The V gene is TRBV15, the J gene TRBJ2-2, with 10 bases lining up with TRBD2. V trimming: 1 base; J trimming: 1 base; junction bases outside the gene matches: 0. This CDR3 has 16 residues. Germline CDR1 is LNHNV and CDR2 is YYDKDF (reference sequence). The DNA for the CDR3 is TGTGCCACCAGCAGAGGACTAGCGGGGAACACCGGGGAGCTGTTTTTT. It yields the protein CATSRGLAGNTGELFF.

This clone was detected once. The chain joins TRBV11-2 to TRBJ2-5; no clear D. This CDR3 has 15 residues. V was cut by 0 bases and J by 4 bases, with 12 bases left in between. The germline V gene encodes CDR1 SGHAT and CDR2 FQNNGV. CDR3 bases: TGTGCCAGCAGCTTAGATTGGTTCTCGAGAGAGACCCAGTACTTC. Amino acids: CASSLDWFSRETQYF.

V and J are TRBV5-4 and TRBJ2-5; TRBD2 matches 8 bases. CDR3 length equals 16 residues. The trim removed 3 bases at V and 5 bases at J, leaving 12 bases unmatched. CDR1 is SGHNT, CDR2 YYREEE, per germline (reference sequence). CDR3 nucleotides: TGTGCCAGCAGCTCCCCAGGGGCGGGAGGCCGGGAGACCCAGTACTTC. Its protein product is CASSSPGAGGRETQYF. Based on the CDR3 plus reference TRBV5-4 and TRBJ2-5, the full variable domain is ETGVTQSPTHLIKTRGQQVTLRCSSQSGHNTVSWYQQALGQGPQFIFQYYREEENGRGNFPPRFSGLQFPNYSSELNVNALELDDSALYLCASSSPGAGGRETQYFGPGTRLLVL.

This chain uses TRBV6-5 with TRBJ2-7; 7 bases agree with TRBD1. The CDR3 runs 14 residues. Per germline, CDR1 MNHEY and CDR2 SVGAGI. The V segment lost 7 bases and the J segment 7 bases; nucleotides outside the gene matches: 13. CDR3 in amino acids: CASKEGARIGEQYF. CDR3 bases: TGTGCCAGCAAAGAGGGGGCAAGGATCGGGGAGCAGTACTTC.

Here the CDR3 DNA reads TGTGCCAGCAGACCGGGACAGGGGCCGTTTAGTGAAAAACTGTTTTTT. It codes for CASRPGQGPFSEKLFF. The chain is built from TRBV2 and TRBJ1-4, with TRBD1 matching over 10 bases. The CDR3 runs 16 residues. V dropped 6 bases and J dropped 7; count of bases not matched to a gene: 11. CDR1 is SNHLY and CDR2 is FYNNEI in the germline V gene. The full variable domain, with the rest looked up from reference TRBV2 and TRBJ1-4, is EPEVTQTPSHQVTQMGQEVILRCVPISNHLYFYWYRQILGQKVEFLVSFYNNEISEKSEIFDDQFSVERPDGSNFTLKIRSTKLEDSAMYFCASRPGQGPFSEKLFFGSGTQLSVL.

The rearrangement links TRBV25-1 to TRBJ1-2; D is possibly TRBD1 (6 bases). Germline V gives CDR1 MGHDK, CDR2 SYGVNS. Trimming cost V 4 bases and J 1 base, with 10 bases left between them. CDR3 size: 14 residues. In DNA form, the CDR3 reads TGTGCCAGCAGTGTGGTCAGGGGTAACTATGGCTACACCTTC. Its translation is CASSVVRGNYGYTF.

This rearrangement joins TRBV5-1 to TRBJ2-7; 10 positions agree with TRBD1. There are 17 residues in the CDR3. The germline V gene has CDR1 SGHRS and CDR2 YFSETQ. The V and J ends lost 0 bases and 7 bases, in that order; junction bases with no gene match: 13. The CDR3 here is CASSLATGTGDFWEQYF. The CDR3 DNA reads as TGCGCCAGCAGCTTGGCCACCGGGACAGGGGATTTCTGGGAGCAGTACTTC.

The rearrangement joins TRBV5-4 to TRBJ1-2; D is unresolved. Trimming shortened V by 3 bases and J by 6 bases, and 15 bases separated the two germline ends. Germline V gene data show CDR1 as SGHNT and CDR2 as YYREEE (reference sequence). The CDR3 totals 14 residues. The chain's CDR3 is CASSSPVAPDGYTF. CDR3 bases: TGTGCCAGCAGCTCCCCTGTTGCGCCTGATGGCTACACCTTC.

J is TRBJ1-1 and V is TRBV19, with TRBD1 matching 8 bases. CDR1 LNHDA and CDR2 SQIVND come from the germline V gene (reference sequence). After removal of 3 bases from V and 4 bases from J, the junction contained 16 bases not matched to a gene. This CDR3 has 18 residues. The CDR3 DNA sequence: TGTGCCAGTAGTATGAGGACAGGGAGGGACCTTTTCACCACTGAAGCTTTCTTT. The encoded protein is CASSMRTGRDLFTTEAFF.